This T cell receptor beta chain was identified in a study of T cells expressing NK-cell markers. After re-calling the 5' RACE reads, TCRdb lists one entry per CDR3 protein, DNA absent. The sample data list about 430,000 distinct CDR3 sequences. To note about this clonotype: Its cognate antigen is unknown.

Germline V gives CDR1 LNHDA, CDR2 SQIVND (reference sequence). This CDR3 has 16 residues. Study-wide points: It is unclear if expanded NKG2C-expressing clones target HCMV antigens. NKG2C+ dominant clonotype frequencies in 5 or 6 donors were roughly 1.0-7.5% of CD8+ T cells.

The V gene is TRBV19, the J gene TRBJ2-3; absent DNA, TCRdb's TRBD1 call cannot be checked. This clonotype was sampled from a woman aged 45 to 65 in good health. The specimen sequenced was blood T cells: a sorted CD56 or NKG2C T cell subset, CD4+ or CD8+ T cells, or bulk PBMC T cells (not recorded which). The CDR3 loop reads CASTFTRGPGTDTQYF.